Sequencing of this T cell receptor beta chain was carried out in a study of siplizumab effects on memory and regulatory T cells. Points from the study as a whole: Alloreactive sequences tracing back to unstimulated CD4+ memory cells fell significantly with siplizumab. Suppressive function of proliferating Tregs from siplizumab cultures was not confirmed. Few alloreactive clones mapped to unstimulated subsets.

This CDR3 is built from 14 residues. The V end was cut by 5 bases, the J end by 1 base, with 11 bases between. The germline CDR1 and CDR2 sequences are SGHTA and FQGTGA. This clone was found a few times. Its antigen is unknown. Clones were read by immunoSEQ multiplex PCR, and TCRdb kept only the in-frame ones, dropping some. This table has tens of thousands of clones, roughly 85% appearing once. The source material was memory CD4+ T cells sorted from blood. This chain joins TRBV7-3 and TRBJ1-1, with D maybe TRBD1 (6 bases). The clonotype comes from a human donor in good health. The CDR3 loop reads CASSRTQGNTEAFF. The CDR3 bases are TGTGCCAGCAGCCGAACACAGGGGAACACTGAAGCTTTCTTT.